Listed here are 14 T cell receptor beta chains from one sample, sequenced in a study of human T cells and chemical hapten exposure. Time point here: patch test 1, 2 weeks after DPC sensitization. Treatment reported: therapeutic diphenylcyclopropenone sensitization with weekly scalp DPC. TCRdb fed the RACE reads into MiXCR, producing one record per CDR3 protein. The sample carries fewer than 400,000 distinct CDR3 sequences, roughly 6.9% recorded once. Sequenced here: whole blood, sampled in connection with sensitization to the hapten diphenylcyclopropenone (DPC). The receptors shown here come from a woman between 18 and 29 years old with alopecia areata. Some clones in this sample may be carry-over from other donors' samples.

This chain connects TRBV20-1 to TRBJ1-5, with unresolved D. The CDR3 sequence is 13 residues long. Trimming took 1 base from V and 3 from J, leaving 7 bases between them. Germline CDR1 and CDR2: DFQATT and SNEGSKA (reference sequence). The CDR3 nucleotides read TGCAGTGCTAGAGCCCAGTTCAATCAGCCCCAGCATTTT. It yields the protein CSARAQFNQPQHF.

There are many counts of this clonotype. J is TRBJ2-1 and V is TRBV12-3 or TRBV12-4; TRBD2 matches at 10 bases. With V trimmed by 4 bases and J by 10 bases, 10 bases remained unmatched. CDR3 length equals 15 residues. The DNA of the CDR3 is TGTGCCAGCAGTTCTCTAGCGGGGGCCACTTTGGAGCAGTTCTTC. As protein: CASSSLAGATLEQFF.

This chain joins TRBV7-6 and TRBJ2-5; 8 bases fit TRBD2. Germline values: CDR1 SGHVS, CDR2 FNYEAQ. Trimming cost V 1 base and J 0 bases; bases outside gene matches: 10. CDR3 size: 18 residues. The CDR3 loop reads CASSLERRGTRYQETQYF. Here the CDR3 DNA reads TGTGCCAGCAGCTTAGAAAGGAGGGGGACTAGGTACCAAGAGACCCAGTACTTC.

The J gene is TRBJ2-3, the V gene TRBV7-9; D gene uncertain. The CDR3 loop spans 12 amino acids. V was pared by 8 bases and J by 4 bases, with 10 bases between. CDR1 is SEHNR and CDR2 is FQNEAQ in the germline V gene (reference sequence). The CDR3 is CASGEDADTQYF. The CDR3 coding sequence is TGTGCCAGCGGAGAGGATGCAGATACGCAGTATTTT.

The sample holds a few counts of this clonotype. The V and J genes are TRBV7-9 and TRBJ1-2; no clear D. The V gene lost 0 bases and the J gene lost 4 bases, with 9 bases spanning the gap. The germline CDR1 and CDR2 sequences are SEHNR and FQNEAQ (reference sequence). This CDR3 contains 14 residues. The CDR3 is CASSLAGYGYGYTF. As DNA, the CDR3 is TGTGCCAGCAGCTTAGCCGGTTACGGCTATGGCTACACCTTC.

This clonotype was recorded a few times. CDR3 sequence reads: CASSYFRDVGGAFF. For the CDR3, the DNA is TGTGCCAGCAGTTACTTCCGGGACGTCGGGGGAGCTTTCTTT. The rearrangement uses TRBV6-6 and TRBJ1-1; D may be TRBD1 (5 bases). This CDR3 has 14 amino acids. Germline V gives CDR1 MNHNY, CDR2 SVGAGI (reference sequence). The V and J ends lost 1 base and 10 bases respectively, with 16 bases between them.

This clonotype has at least ten counts. This chain uses TRBV18 with TRBJ2-7; TRBD1 is a possible D gene (6 bases). The CDR3 spans 14 residues. V was clipped by 1 base and J by 5 bases, with 12 bases between them. The germline V gene has CDR1 KGHSH and CDR2 LQKENI. CDR3 DNA: TGTGCCAGCTCACCACACCCAGGGGCCAACGAGCAGTACTTC. This encodes CASSPHPGANEQYF.

Many counts were recorded for this clonotype. V usage is TRBV5-1 and J usage is TRBJ1-1, with D perhaps matching TRBD1 (6 bases). This CDR3 contains 15 residues. CDR1 is SGHRS, CDR2 YFSETQ, per germline. Trimming took off 4 bases at V and 2 bases at J, with 15 bases between the two ends. CDR3 nucleotide sequence: TGCGCCAGCAGCCCCGGGACACCGCTCAACACTGAAGCTTTCTTT. This encodes CASSPGTPLNTEAFF.

On this clonotype itself: A much larger clone lies one base from this, so it may be a read error. V usage is TRBV6-5 and J usage is TRBJ2-7; 8 bases are a match to TRBD1. From germline, CDR1 is MNHEY and CDR2 SVGAGI. The CDR3 has 14 residues. V trimming: 0 bases; J trimming: 9 bases; junction bases outside the gene matches: 7. CDR3: CASSYSSDRERQYF. In DNA, the CDR3 is TGTGCCAGCAGTTACTCCTCGGACAGGGAAAGGCAGTACTTC.

The chain has TRBV19 and TRBJ2-1; TRBD1 aligns across 9 bases. The CDR3 loop spans 16 amino acids. The V and J ends lost 6 bases and 2 bases, in that order; junction bases with no gene match: 8. From germline, CDR1 is LNHDA and CDR2 SQIVND (reference sequence). The CDR3 region is CASSRDGTGPYNEQFF. The CDR3 DNA sequence: TGTGCCAGTAGCCGCGACGGGACAGGGCCCTACAATGAGCAGTTCTTC.

The table lists this clonotype with many counts. The rearrangement uses TRBV3-1 and TRBJ2-6; 8 nucleotides agree with TRBD1. V trimming: 5 bases; J trimming: 3 bases; junction bases outside the gene matches: 6. This CDR3 spans 16 amino acids. Germline V gene data show CDR1 as LGHDT and CDR2 as YNNKEL (reference sequence). CDR3 protein: CASSLQGAYGANVLTF. The CDR3 DNA reads TGTGCCAGCAGCTTGCAGGGGGCATATGGGGCCAACGTCCTGACTTTC. Complete variable domain (other parts from reference TRBV3-1 and TRBJ2-6): DTAVSQTPKYLVTQMGNDKSIKCEQNLGHDTMYWYKQDSKKFLKIMFSYNNKELIINETVPNRFSPKSPDKAHLNLHINSLELGDSAVYFCASSLQGAYGANVLTFGAGSRLTVL.

This clonotype has a count of ten or more. V and J are TRBV12-3 or TRBV12-4 and TRBJ1-6; possibly TRBD1 for D (6 bases). The CDR3 loop spans 15 amino acids. V gave up 4 bases and J gave up 9 bases, with 16 bases separating them. The CDR3 nucleotides read TGTGCCAGCAGTTCCTCAGGGGAGAGGGCTTCACCCCTCCACTTT. As protein: CASSSSGERASPLHF.

This clonotype was seen a handful of times. The V call is TRBV5-1, the J call TRBJ2-6; 10 nucleotides agree with TRBD1. Per germline, CDR1 SGHRS and CDR2 YFSETQ. V lost 4 bases, J lost 2 bases, and 9 bases stayed unmatched. This CDR3 is 18 amino acids long. The CDR3 DNA reads as TGCGCCAGCAGCCAGGACAGGGGGAAGTTTCCTGGGGCCAACGTCCTGACTTTC. Amino acid sequence: CASSQDRGKFPGANVLTF.

This clonotype was observed many times. This chain joins TRBV12-3 or TRBV12-4 and TRBJ1-1, with 8 bases lining up with TRBD1. The length of the CDR3 is 13 residues. Losses at the gene ends were 5 bases for V and 5 bases for J; bases not matched to a gene: 4. The CDR3 loop reads CASSETGVTEAFF. The CDR3 DNA reads as TGTGCCAGCAGTGAGACAGGGGTTACTGAAGCTTTCTTT.